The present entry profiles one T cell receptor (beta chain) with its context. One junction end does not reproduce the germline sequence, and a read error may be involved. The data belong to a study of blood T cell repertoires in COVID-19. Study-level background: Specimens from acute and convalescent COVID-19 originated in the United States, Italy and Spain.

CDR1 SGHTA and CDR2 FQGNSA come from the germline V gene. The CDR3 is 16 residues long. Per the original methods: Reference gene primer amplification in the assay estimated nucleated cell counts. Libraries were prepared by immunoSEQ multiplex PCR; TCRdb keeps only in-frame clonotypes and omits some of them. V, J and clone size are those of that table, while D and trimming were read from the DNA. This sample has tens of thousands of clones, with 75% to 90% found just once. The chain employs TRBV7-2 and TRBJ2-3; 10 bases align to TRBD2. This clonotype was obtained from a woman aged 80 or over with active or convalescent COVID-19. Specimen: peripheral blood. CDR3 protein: CASSLAGGLAGEAGNF. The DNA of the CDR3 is TGTGCCAGCAGCTTAGCAGGGGGGCTAGCGGGGGAGGCCGGTAATTTT.